These T cell receptor beta chains were read from a single sample in a study of PD-L1 blockade in urothelial cancer. TCRdb's copy holds only in-frame clones and misses some; the assay was immunoSEQ multiplex PCR. The table lists more than 45,000 clones, more than 65% of them singletons. Sequencing used PBMCs, obtained around atezolizumab (anti-PD-L1) treatment. These receptor sequences come from a man aged 70 or older with urothelial cancer. CDR3s include the opening cysteine and the closing phenylalanine or tryptophan. D genes are given only for firm matches. Not every row has a clone size; where given, it reads once, few, many or a size class.

TRBV10-3	-	TRBD1	TRBJ2-7	TGTGCCATCAGTGGGCGAATTGGGACAGGGGTACCCTACGAGCAGTACTTC	CAISGRIGTGVPYEQYF
TRBV9	-	TRBD2	TRBJ2-1	TGTGCCAGCAGCGTAGGTAGGGGGACTAGCGGGAGTAAGGGTAGCGATGAGCAGTTCTTC	CASSVGRGTSGSKGSDEQFF
TRBV7-9	-	-	TRBJ2-7	TGTGCCAGCAGCTTAATGACTACGAAGTACTTC	CASSLMTTKYF
TRBV4-1	-	TRBD1	TRBJ2-1	TGCGCCAGCAGCCAACTCCGGGACAGGGGTTACAATGAGCAGTTCTTC	CASSQLRDRGYNEQFF
TRBV28	-	-	TRBJ2-3	TGTGCCAGCAGTTTTCTGAGCGGCACAGATACGCAGTATTTT	CASSFLSGTDTQYF
TRBV7-2	once	TRBD2	TRBJ2-1	TGTGCCAGCAGCTTAGCGGGACTAGGCGATGAGCAGTTCTTC	CASSLAGLGDEQFF
TRBV6-5	-	-	TRBJ2-5	TGTGCCAGCAGCTACGGCAGAACCCAGTACTTC	CASSYGRTQYF
TRBV11-3	-	TRBD2	TRBJ2-3	TGTGCCAGCAGCGCGGGACTAGCGGGAGGTCCCACAGATACGCAGTATTTT	CASSAGLAGGPTDTQYF
TRBV6-6	-	-	TRBJ1-1	TGTGCCAGCAGTAATAAAGAACAGGGAGGGGACACTGAAGCTTTCTTT	CASSNKEQGGDTEAFF
TRBV4-1	-	-	TRBJ2-1	TGCGCCAGCAGCCAAGTAGCAGATTCCTACAATGAGCAGTTCTTC	CASSQVADSYNEQFF
TRBV6-6	-	TRBD1	TRBJ1-3	TGTGCCAGCAGCCGAGGACAGGGGGGCTCTGGAAACACCATATATTTT	CASSRGQGGSGNTIYF
TRBV27	-	-	TRBJ1-4	TGTGCCAGCAGTACGTCCGGGACAATGAATGAAAAACTGTTTTTT	CASSTSGTMNEKLFF
TRBV10-3	-	-	TRBJ2-3	TGTGCCATCGCGGGGACCGAAAGCACAGATACGCAGTATTTT	CAIAGTESTDTQYF
TRBV5-1	-	TRBD1	TRBJ2-7	TGCGCCAGCAGCTTCGGGACAGGGGCCTACGAGCAGTACTTC	CASSFGTGAYEQYF
TRBV27	-	-	TRBJ2-4	TGTGCCAGCAGCTGGACAGCCCGGGGAAACATTCAGTACTTC	CASSWTARGNIQYF
TRBV7-2	-	TRBD2	TRBJ2-5	TGTGCCAGCAGCTTAGAGGAGGTCGTAGGGACTAGCGGGAAAGAGACCCAGTACTTC	CASSLEEVVGTSGKETQYF
TRBV5-1	-	TRBD1	TRBJ1-3	TGCGCCAGCAGCTTGGCTCCGGGACAGAGATCTGGAAACACCATATATTTT	CASSLAPGQRSGNTIYF
TRBV9	once	TRBD2	TRBJ2-1	TGTGCCAGCAGCGTAGGAGAACTAGCGATCGCAAATGAGCAGTTCTTC	CASSVGELAIANEQFF
TRBV21-1	-	-	TRBJ2-5	TGTGCCAGCAGCAAAGAGCCCCGGGACAGGGGTTTTAGGGTGATCGAGACCCAGTACTTC	CASSKEPRDRGFRVIETQYF
TRBV19	-	-	TRBJ2-2	TGTGCCAGTAGTATAGATAGTCGGCGGGGAAACACCGGGGAGCTGTTTTTT	CASSIDSRRGNTGELFF
TRBV5-4	-	TRBD2	TRBJ2-3	TGTGCCAGCAGCTCCATGACTAGCGGGAACGCAGATACGCAGTATTTT	CASSSMTSGNADTQYF
TRBV29-1	-	-	TRBJ2-7	TGCAGCGTTGAAGCGGTGCAGGGCCACGAGCAGTACTTC	CSVEAVQGHEQYF
TRBV5-1	once	TRBD1	TRBJ1-1	TGCGCCAGCAGCTTGGTGGCAGGGGGAGGCACTGAAGCTTTCTTT	CASSLVAGGGTEAFF
TRBV4-1	-	-	TRBJ2-2	TGCGCCAGCAGCTTCCGTCTACCTAACACCGGGGAGCTGTTTTTT	CASSFRLPNTGELFF
TRBV19	-	-	TRBJ2-1	TGTGCCAGTAGCCCCGCGCGGGGAGGGGGGAATGAGCAGTTCTTC	CASSPARGGGNEQFF
TRBV6-6	-	-	TRBJ1-1	TGTGCCAGCACCCTTGAGGGCGGTATTACTGAAGCTTTCTTT	CASTLEGGITEAFF
TRBV9	-	-	TRBJ2-7	TGTGCCAGCAGCGTAGGCAGCTCCTACGAGCAGTACTTC	CASSVGSSYEQYF
TRBV5-1	-	TRBD1	TRBJ1-2	TGCGCCAGCAGCGGGACAGGGGGATCGGAGGGCTACACCTTC	CASSGTGGSEGYTF
TRBV27	-	-	TRBJ1-2	TGTGCCAGCAGTATTAGGGGGAACTATGGCTACACCTTC	CASSIRGNYGYTF